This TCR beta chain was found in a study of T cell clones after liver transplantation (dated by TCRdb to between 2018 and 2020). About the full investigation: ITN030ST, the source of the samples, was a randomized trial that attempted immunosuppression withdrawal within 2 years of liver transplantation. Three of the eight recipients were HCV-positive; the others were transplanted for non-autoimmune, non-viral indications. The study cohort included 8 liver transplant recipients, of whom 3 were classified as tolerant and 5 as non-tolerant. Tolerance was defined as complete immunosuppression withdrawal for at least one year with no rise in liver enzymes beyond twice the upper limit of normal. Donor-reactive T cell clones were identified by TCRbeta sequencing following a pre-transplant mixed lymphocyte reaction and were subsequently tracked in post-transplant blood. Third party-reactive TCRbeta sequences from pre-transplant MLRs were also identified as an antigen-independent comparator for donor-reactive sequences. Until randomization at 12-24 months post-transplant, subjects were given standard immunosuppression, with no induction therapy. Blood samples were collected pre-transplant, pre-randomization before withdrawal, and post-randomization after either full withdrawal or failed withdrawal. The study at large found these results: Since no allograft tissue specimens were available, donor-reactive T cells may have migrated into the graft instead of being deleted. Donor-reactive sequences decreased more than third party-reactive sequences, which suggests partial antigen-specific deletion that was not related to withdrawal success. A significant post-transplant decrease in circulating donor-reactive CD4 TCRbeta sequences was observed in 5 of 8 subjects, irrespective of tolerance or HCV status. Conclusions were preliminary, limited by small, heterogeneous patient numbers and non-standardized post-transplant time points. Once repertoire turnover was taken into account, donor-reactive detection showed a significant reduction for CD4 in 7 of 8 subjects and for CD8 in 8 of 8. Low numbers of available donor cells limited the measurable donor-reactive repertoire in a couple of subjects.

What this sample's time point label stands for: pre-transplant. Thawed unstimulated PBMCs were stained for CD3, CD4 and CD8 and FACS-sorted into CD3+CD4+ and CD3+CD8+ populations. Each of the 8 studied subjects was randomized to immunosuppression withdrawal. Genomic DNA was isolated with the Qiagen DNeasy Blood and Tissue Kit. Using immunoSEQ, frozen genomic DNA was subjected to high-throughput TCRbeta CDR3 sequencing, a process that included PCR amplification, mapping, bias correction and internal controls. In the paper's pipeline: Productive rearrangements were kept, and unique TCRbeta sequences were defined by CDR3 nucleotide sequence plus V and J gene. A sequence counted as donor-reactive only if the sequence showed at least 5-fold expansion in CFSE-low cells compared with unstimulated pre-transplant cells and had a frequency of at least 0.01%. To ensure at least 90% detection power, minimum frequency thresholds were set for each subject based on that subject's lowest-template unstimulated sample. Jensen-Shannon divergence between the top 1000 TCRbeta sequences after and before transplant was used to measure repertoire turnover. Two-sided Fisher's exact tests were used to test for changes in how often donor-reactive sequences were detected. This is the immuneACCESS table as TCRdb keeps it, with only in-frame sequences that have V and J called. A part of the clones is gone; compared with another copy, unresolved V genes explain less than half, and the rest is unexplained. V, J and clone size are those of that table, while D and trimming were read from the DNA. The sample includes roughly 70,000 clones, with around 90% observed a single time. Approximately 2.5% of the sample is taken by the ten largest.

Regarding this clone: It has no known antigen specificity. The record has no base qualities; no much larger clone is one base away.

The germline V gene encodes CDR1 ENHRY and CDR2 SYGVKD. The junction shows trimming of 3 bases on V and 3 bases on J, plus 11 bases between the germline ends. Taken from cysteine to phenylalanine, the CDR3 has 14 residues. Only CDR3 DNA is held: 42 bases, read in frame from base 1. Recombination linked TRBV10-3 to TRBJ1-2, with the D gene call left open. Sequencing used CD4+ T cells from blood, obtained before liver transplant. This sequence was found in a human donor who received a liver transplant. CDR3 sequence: CAISDTTRDYGYTF. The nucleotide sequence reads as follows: TGTGCCATCAGTGACACGACGAGAGACTATGGCTACACCTTC.